This paragraph covers one T cell receptor beta chain sequence. Its antigen is unidentified. This sample stems from a study of lymphopenia after photon versus proton radiotherapy. Whole-study results and caveats: Larger post-nadir TCR diversity loss correlated inversely with survival in deceased patients. Oligoclonal CD8+ Temra expansion after nadir drove photon patients' diversity drop. Relative stability marked proton patients; photon patients lost diversity and naive cells.

This CDR3 has 15 residues. Per the germline V gene, CDR1 is SNHLY and CDR2 is FYNNEI. Deletions cut 0 bases from V and 1 base from J, with 9 bases between. The table came from immunoSEQ multiplex PCR; TCRdb's copy has only in-frame clones and leaves some out. The sample carries about 68,000 clones, just over 90% recorded once. This clonotype was obtained from a woman aged 70-85 years with pancreatic cancer. V gene TRBV2 combines with J gene TRBJ1-1; no clear D gene. The specimen was peripheral blood, collected from a patient treated with photon-based radiotherapy. The CDR3 DNA follows: TGTGCCAGCAGTGAAGCGCTTGGGCAGAACACTGAAGCTTTCTTT. Protein product: CASSEALGQNTEAFF. Filled out from reference TRBV2 and TRBJ1-1, the complete variable domain reads EPEVTQTPSHQVTQMGQEVILRCVPISNHLYFYWYRQILGQKVEFLVSFYNNEISEKSEIFDDQFSVERPDGSNFTLKIRSTKLEDSAMYFCASSEALGQNTEAFFGQGTRLTVV.